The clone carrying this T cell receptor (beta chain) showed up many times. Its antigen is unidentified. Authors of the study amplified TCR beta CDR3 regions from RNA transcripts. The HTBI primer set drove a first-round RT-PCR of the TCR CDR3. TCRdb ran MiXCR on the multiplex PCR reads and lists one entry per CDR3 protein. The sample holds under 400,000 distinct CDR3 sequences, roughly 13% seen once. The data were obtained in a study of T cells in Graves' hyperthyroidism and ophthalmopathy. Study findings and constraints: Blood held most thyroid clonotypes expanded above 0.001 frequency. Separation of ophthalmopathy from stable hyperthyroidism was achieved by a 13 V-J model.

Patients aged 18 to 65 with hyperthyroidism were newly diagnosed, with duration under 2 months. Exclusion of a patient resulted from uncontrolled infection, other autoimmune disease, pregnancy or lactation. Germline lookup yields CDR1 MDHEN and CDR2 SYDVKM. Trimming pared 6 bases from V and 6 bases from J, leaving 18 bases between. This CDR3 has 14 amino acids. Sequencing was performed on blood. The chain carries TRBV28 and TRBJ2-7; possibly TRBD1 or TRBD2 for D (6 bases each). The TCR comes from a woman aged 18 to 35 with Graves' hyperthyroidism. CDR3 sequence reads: CASSRLGGRLEQYF. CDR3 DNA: TGTGCCAGCAGCCGATTAGGGGGGCGGCTCGAGCAGTACTTC.